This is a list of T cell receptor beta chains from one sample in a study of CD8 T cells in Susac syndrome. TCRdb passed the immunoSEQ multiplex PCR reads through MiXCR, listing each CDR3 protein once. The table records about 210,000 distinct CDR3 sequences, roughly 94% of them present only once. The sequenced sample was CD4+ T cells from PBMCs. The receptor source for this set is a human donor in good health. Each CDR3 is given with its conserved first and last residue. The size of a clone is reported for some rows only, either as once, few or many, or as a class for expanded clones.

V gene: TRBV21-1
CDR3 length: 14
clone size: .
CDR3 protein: CASSKVQGDYGYTF

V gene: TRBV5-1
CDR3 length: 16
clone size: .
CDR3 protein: CASSLVMGEATETQYF

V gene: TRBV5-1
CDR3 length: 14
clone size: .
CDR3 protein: CASSLGGQADTQYF

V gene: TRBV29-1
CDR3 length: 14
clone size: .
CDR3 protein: CSVTGVGSNQPQHF

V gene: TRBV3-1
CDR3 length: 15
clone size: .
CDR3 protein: CASSQDPGSNTEAFF

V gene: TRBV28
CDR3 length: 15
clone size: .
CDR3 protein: CASSLLGGSNQPQHF

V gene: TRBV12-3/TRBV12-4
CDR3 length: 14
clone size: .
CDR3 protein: CASSSSKQGETQYF

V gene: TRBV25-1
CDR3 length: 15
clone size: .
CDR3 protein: CASSVGPYANTEAFF

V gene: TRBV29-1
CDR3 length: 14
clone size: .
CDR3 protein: CSVEDQGGGETQYF

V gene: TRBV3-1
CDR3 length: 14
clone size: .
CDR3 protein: CASRGLGGPDTQYF

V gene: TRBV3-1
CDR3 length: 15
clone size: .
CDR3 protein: CASSLGSGLQETQYF

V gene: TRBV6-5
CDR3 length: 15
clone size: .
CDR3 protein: CASSSVWGRTDTQYF

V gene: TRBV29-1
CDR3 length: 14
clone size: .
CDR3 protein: CSVGLAGNVDTQYF

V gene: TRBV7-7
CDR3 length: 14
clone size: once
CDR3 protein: CASSPYIHTDTQYF

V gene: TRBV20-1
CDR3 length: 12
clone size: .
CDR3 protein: CSAEVTYTEAFF

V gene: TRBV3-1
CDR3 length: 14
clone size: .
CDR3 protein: CASSQARGFGEQFF

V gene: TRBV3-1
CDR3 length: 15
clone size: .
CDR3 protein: CASSQDSGQGNIQYF

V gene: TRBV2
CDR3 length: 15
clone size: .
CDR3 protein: CASSERGRLQETQYF

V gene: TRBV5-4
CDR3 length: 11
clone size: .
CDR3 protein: CASSSNNEQFF

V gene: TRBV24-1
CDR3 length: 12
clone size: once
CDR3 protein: CATSENEETQYF

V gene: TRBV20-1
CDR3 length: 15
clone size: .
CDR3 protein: CSAERQGASNQPQHF

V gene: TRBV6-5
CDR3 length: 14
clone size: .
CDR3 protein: CASRLMSSTDTQYF

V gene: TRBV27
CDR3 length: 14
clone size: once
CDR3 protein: CASTLSTDYNEQFF

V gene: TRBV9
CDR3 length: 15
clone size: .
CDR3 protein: CASSAWDRGYEKLFF

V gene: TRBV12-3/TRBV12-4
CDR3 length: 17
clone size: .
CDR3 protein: CASSLSRRRASYNEQFF

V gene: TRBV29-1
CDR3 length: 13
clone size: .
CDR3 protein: CSVEGQGVDTQYF

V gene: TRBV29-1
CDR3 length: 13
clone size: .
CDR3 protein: CSAPEGSTDTQYF

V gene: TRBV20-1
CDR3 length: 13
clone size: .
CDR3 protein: CSAREPQGSEAFF

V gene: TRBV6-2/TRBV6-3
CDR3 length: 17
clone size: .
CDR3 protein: CASSYSSRQGGSDEQFF

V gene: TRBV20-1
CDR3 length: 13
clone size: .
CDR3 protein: CSARDWKGDGYTF

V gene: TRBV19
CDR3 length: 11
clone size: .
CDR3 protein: CATNSGGPTYF

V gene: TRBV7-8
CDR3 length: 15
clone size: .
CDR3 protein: CASGDSGTNTGELFF